This paragraph reports one T cell receptor (beta chain). This record belongs to a study of CD8 T cells in Susac syndrome. The CDR3 extends over 15 amino acids. Germline V lookup: CDR1 SQVTM, CDR2 ANQGSEA. V lost 0 bases to trimming and J lost 2 bases, with 11 bases between them. With random hexamers, reverse transcription was performed on about 0.5 to 1 ug of RNA. The amplification used immunoSEQ multiplex PCR on TCR beta CDR3; it spanned 54 Vbeta and 13 Jbeta. One entry per CDR3 protein results from TCRdb running MiXCR on the immunoSEQ multiplex PCR reads. The sample has 250,000 to 300,000 distinct CDR3 sequences, 89% seen once.

The sequenced sample was CD8+ T cells from PBMCs. This chain uses TRBV29-1 with TRBJ1-3; unclear D gene. The sequence was obtained from a human donor with multiple sclerosis. For the CDR3, the DNA is TGCAGCGTTGAAGATCTAGGGCCTGCTGGAAACACCATATATTTT. Protein: CSVEDLGPAGNTIYF.